Sequencing of this T cell receptor (beta chain) was carried out in a study of CD8+ T cells in alopecia areata. This CDR3 region has 15 residues. Looked up from germline, CDR1 is PRHDT and CDR2 is FYEKMQ (reference sequence). With 5 bases removed from V and 7 bases from J, the gap between germline ends came to 15 bases. Sequencing used cDNA as its template, made by extracting RNA and reverse transcribing it. Clones were sequenced by immunoSEQ multiplex PCR, and TCRdb holds only the in-frame ones, with some missing. This sample yields 130,000 to 150,000 clones, of which 40% to 65% are seen a single time; 0.85% to 1% belongs to the top ten. Sorted populations comprised CD4+ and CD8+ T cells obtained from PBMCs.

This receptor was obtained from a human donor with alopecia areata. Material: CD4+ T cells sorted from blood, obtained at week 0. This chain uses TRBV13 with TRBJ1-6, with D perhaps TRBD1 (5 bases). The CDR3: CASSVRTGPNSPLHF. In nucleotides, the CDR3 is TGTGCCAGCAGCGTCCGAACAGGACCCAATTCACCCCTCCACTTT.